The rows below give T cell receptor beta chains drawn from one sample of a study of T cells in Graves' hyperthyroidism and ophthalmopathy. TCRdb passed the multiplex PCR reads through MiXCR, listing each CDR3 protein once. The sample lists about 560,000 distinct CDR3 sequences, around 46% seen once, with roughly 8.2% in the top ten. Sequenced material: peripheral blood or thyroid tissue (not recorded which). The receptors were sampled from a woman aged 18-29 years with Graves' hyperthyroidism. Each CDR3 is given with its conserved first and last residue. A D gene is named only where the DNA matches it firmly. A row's size may be missing; if present it is once, few, many or a size class.

v_gene	j_gene	d_gene	abundance	CDR3nt	CDR3aa
TRBV10-3	TRBJ1-3	TRBD1	few	TGTGCCAGCAGTTACCTCCTTCCGGGACAGCTAAACACCATATATTTT	CASSYLLPGQLNTIYF
TRBV20-1	TRBJ2-7	-	-	TGCAGTGCTTCGATAGCGGCAGGACAAGAGCAGTACTTC	CSASIAAGQEQYF
TRBV7-9	TRBJ1-3	-	-	TGTGCCAGCAGCTTGAGTGTCGATGGAAACACCATATATTTT	CASSLSVDGNTIYF
TRBV20-1	TRBJ2-7	-	-	TGCAGTGCTAGATGGCGGACCTACGAGCAGTACTTC	CSARWRTYEQYF
TRBV7-2	TRBJ1-3	-	-	TGTGCCAGCAGCTACGACAGCGGACCTTCTGGAAACACCATATATTTT	CASSYDSGPSGNTIYF
TRBV6-6	TRBJ1-5	TRBD1	-	TGTGCCAGCAGTCAGGGACAGGTGGGCCTCAATCAGCCCCAGCATTTT	CASSQGQVGLNQPQHF
TRBV14	TRBJ2-7	-	-	TGTGTCAGCAGTTACGTTAGGGGAGAGCAGTACTTC	CVSSYVRGEQYF
TRBV19	TRBJ1-1	-	many	TGTGCCAGTAGGGGCTGGGGCACTGAAGCTTTCTTT	CASRGWGTEAFF
TRBV29-1	TRBJ2-5	TRBD1	-	TGCAGCCCAACCTGGACAGGGCGAGAGACCCAGTACTTC	CSPTWTGRETQYF
TRBV7-8	TRBJ2-2	-	many	TGTGCCAGCAGCTTAGGCAGGGGATCGGGGGAGCTGTTTTTT	CASSLGRGSGELFF
TRBV20-1	TRBJ2-2	-	-	TGCAGTGCAAAGGTCGGGCCGAACACCGGGGAGCTGTTTTTT	CSAKVGPNTGELFF
TRBV24-1	TRBJ1-2	TRBD1	-	TGTGCCAGCAGTACTACCCCGACAGGGGGCTATGGCTACACCTTC	CASSTTPTGGYGYTF
TRBV2	TRBJ2-7	TRBD2	-	TGTGCCAGCAGTTACGCGGGGACTAACGTCTACGAGCAGTACTTC	CASSYAGTNVYEQYF
TRBV10-3	TRBJ2-7	TRBD2	few	TGTGCCAGCAGTTACGGGGCGGGAGGACGCGAGCAGTACTTC	CASSYGAGGREQYF
TRBV10-2	TRBJ2-7	-	-	TGCGCCTGCCGGGACTACGAGCAGTACTTC	CACRDYEQYF
TRBV27	TRBJ2-7	TRBD2	few	TGTGCCACCCTCGGGGGGGGTGAGCAGTACTTC	CATLGGGEQYF
TRBV15	TRBJ1-5	-	-	TGTGCCACCAGCTCCCGGACGGGGGGAGGCCAGCCCCAGCATTTT	CATSSRTGGGQPQHF
TRBV20-1	TRBJ2-2	TRBD2	-	TGCAGTGCTAGGGAGACTAGCGGGAGGGCGAACACCGGGGAGCTGTTTTTT	CSARETSGRANTGELFF
TRBV25-1	TRBJ1-1	-	-	TGTGCCAGCAGTGAAGGCGGGGGCAGTGAAGCTTTCTTT	CASSEGGGSEAFF
TRBV11-2	TRBJ2-5	-	-	TGTGCCAGCAGTACCGGGGCCTCAGCTTTGGAGACCCAGTACTTC	CASSTGASALETQYF
TRBV12-3/TRBV12-4	TRBJ2-5	-	few	TGTGCCAGCAGTGATCTGGGGGGGGCCGGGGAGACCCAGTACTTC	CASSDLGGAGETQYF
TRBV9	TRBJ1-2	-	many	TGTGCCAGCAGCGTAGCGGAGGGTGGCTACACCTTC	CASSVAEGGYTF
TRBV4-2	TRBJ2-7	TRBD2	-	TGTGCCAGCAGCCAAGATCGTCTAGCGGGACCTACCTACGAGCAGTACTTC	CASSQDRLAGPTYEQYF
TRBV7-9	TRBJ2-5	TRBD1	-	TGTGCCAGCAGCCTCAGCCGGGACCGACAGGGGGAAGAGACCCAGTACTTC	CASSLSRDRQGEETQYF
TRBV29-1	TRBJ2-7	TRBD2	-	TGCAGCGTGAGTGGGCTAGCGGGCGAGCAGTACTTC	CSVSGLAGEQYF
TRBV25-1	TRBJ1-6	-	-	TGTGCCAGCAGGGGACGGTCACCCCTCCACTTT	CASRGRSPLHF
TRBV12-3/TRBV12-4	TRBJ2-5	-	-	TGTGCCAGCAACAAGGGGTTCCAAGAGACCCAGTACTTC	CASNKGFQETQYF
TRBV2	TRBJ2-7	-	few	TGTGCCAGCCTTGGGGGGAGAGGATACGAGCAGTACTTC	CASLGGRGYEQYF
TRBV7-2	TRBJ1-1	-	few	TGTGCCAGCAGCTTCAGCAGATCGAACACTGAAGCTTTCTTT	CASSFSRSNTEAFF
TRBV10-3	TRBJ1-4	-	many	TGTGCCATCAGTGAGTCGACCCTTAATGAAAAACTGTTTTTT	CAISESTLNEKLFF
TRBV20-1	TRBJ1-4	TRBD1	-	TGCAGTGCTAGGACAGGGGGCAATGAAATACTGTTTTTT	CSARTGGNEILFF
TRBV7-9	TRBJ1-2	TRBD1	-	TGTGCCAGCAACGACAGGGTATATGGCTACACCTTC	CASNDRVYGYTF
TRBV29-1	TRBJ2-7	TRBD2	few	TGCAGCGTCGAACCCGGGACTACTCACGAGCAGTACTTC	CSVEPGTTHEQYF
TRBV7-2	TRBJ1-2	-	many	TGTGCCAGCAGCATACAGGGTTACGGCTACACCTTC	CASSIQGYGYTF
TRBV2	TRBJ1-4	TRBD1	-	TGTGCCAGCAGTGAAAGACAGGGGGAGTGGGAAAAACTGTTTTTT	CASSERQGEWEKLFF
TRBV2	TRBJ1-2	-	many	TGTGCCAGCAGTGATGACCAAAGGAGTGGCTACACCTTC	CASSDDQRSGYTF
TRBV24-1	TRBJ2-5	-	few	TGTGCCACCAGTGATTCAAGGGGGAAAGAGACCCAGTACTTC	CATSDSRGKETQYF
TRBV7-9	TRBJ2-7	TRBD2	-	TGTGCCAGCAGCCCACGGACTAGCGGGAGGGCCTACGAGCAGTACTTC	CASSPRTSGRAYEQYF
TRBV29-1	TRBJ2-7	TRBD1	many	TGCAGCGTTGAGGATTACGGACAGGGGTCCTACGAGCAGTACTTC	CSVEDYGQGSYEQYF
TRBV5-1	TRBJ2-7	TRBD2	-	TGCGCCAGCAGCCCCTGGCTAGCGGGCAACGAGCAGTACTTC	CASSPWLAGNEQYF
TRBV5-1	TRBJ1-4	-	-	TGCGCCAGCAGGAACAGCCAGGGTAATGAAAAACTGTTTTTT	CASRNSQGNEKLFF
TRBV10-3	TRBJ1-2	-	-	TGTGCCATCAGTGCGACAGGAGATAATGGCTACACCTTC	CAISATGDNGYTF
TRBV10-3	TRBJ1-1	-	few	TGTGCCAGCAGAGACACCGACAGGAACACTGAAGCTTTCTTT	CASRDTDRNTEAFF
TRBV7-8	TRBJ2-5	-	once	TGTGCCAGCAAGCAGGGTCGAGAGACCCAGTACTTC	CASKQGRETQYF
TRBV7-8	TRBJ2-7	-	-	TGTGCCAGCAGCCAAGATCGCAGCGCGACCTACGAGCAGTACTTC	CASSQDRSATYEQYF
TRBV20-1	TRBJ2-7	-	few	TGCAGTGCTAGAGAAGGCGGGGCCGCCTACGAGCAGTACTTC	CSAREGGAAYEQYF
TRBV20-1	TRBJ2-5	TRBD2	-	TGCAGTGCTAGACCCCTAGCGGGAGAAGAGACCCAGTACTTC	CSARPLAGEETQYF
TRBV15	TRBJ1-5	-	many	TGTGCCACCAGCAGAGATGGCGGTTTGCTCAATCAGCCCCAGCATTTT	CATSRDGGLLNQPQHF
TRBV29-1	TRBJ2-6	-	-	TGCAGCGCTAGACAGGGGGCCAACGTCCTGACTTTC	CSARQGANVLTF
TRBV29-1	TRBJ2-7	TRBD2	-	TGCAGCGTACCGGGACTAGCGGGAACCTACGAGCAGTACTTC	CSVPGLAGTYEQYF
TRBV7-9	TRBJ2-7	TRBD2	-	TGTGCCAGCAGCCCGCGGACTAGGCGGGACGAGCAGTACTTC	CASSPRTRRDEQYF
TRBV7-3	TRBJ1-2	-	few	TGTGCCAGCAGTCCCGGACAGCACTATGGCTACACCTTC	CASSPGQHYGYTF
TRBV29-1	TRBJ2-3	TRBD2	-	TGCAGCGTGGGCGGGAGGTTCGCAGATACGCAGTATTTT	CSVGGRFADTQYF
TRBV29-1	TRBJ1-2	-	-	TGCAGCGTTGGGGGCGCGGTACTATCTGGCTACACCTTC	CSVGGAVLSGYTF
TRBV7-2	TRBJ1-4	-	-	TGTGCCAGCAGCCCAGGGAACAAACTGTTTTTT	CASSPGNKLFF